The 17 T cell receptor beta chains below come from one sample, sequenced in a study of neurological immune-mediated disorders. A single record per CDR3 protein comes from TCRdb applying MiXCR to the 5' RACE reads. The repertoire holds roughly 100,000 distinct CDR3 sequences, with 11% as singletons. Documented time point: longitudinal time-point 3. What was sequenced was PBMCs. The receptors derive from a female donor with HTLV-1-associated myelopathy (HAM/TSP).

The chain is built from TRBV19 and TRBJ2-2, with TRBD1 matching 7 bases. The CDR3 runs to 13 residues. From germline, CDR1 is LNHDA and CDR2 SQIVND (reference sequence). Here the CDR3 DNA reads TGTGCTGCTAGGACAGGACCCACCGGGGAGCTGTTTTTT. Translation gives CAARTGPTGELFF.

There are many counts of this clonotype. This rearrangement joins TRBV5-1 to TRBJ2-1, with D hard to call. V was clipped by 0 bases and J by 4 bases, with 5 bases between them. Germline assignment: CDR1 SGHRS and CDR2 YFSETQ. The CDR3 is made up of 13 amino acids. CDR3: CASSLGGYNEQFF. The CDR3 DNA sequence: TGCGCCAGCAGCTTGGGGGGTTACAATGAGCAGTTCTTC.

In this sample, this clonotype turned up a few times. V is TRBV7-9 and J is TRBJ2-1; 9 nucleotides agree with TRBD2. With 5 bases clipped from V and 7 bases from J, the junction kept 15 bases outside the gene matches. The CDR3 covers 17 residues. Looked up from germline, CDR1 is SEHNR and CDR2 is FQNEAQ (reference sequence). Here the CDR3 DNA reads TGTGCCAGCAGCAAAGGACTGGCTGGCGGGGGGGCTAATGAGCAGTTCTTC. Protein: CASSKGLAGGGANEQFF.

This clonotype was observed a few times. This sequence joins TRBV7-9 and TRBJ2-7; TRBD1 might be the D (6 bases). The CDR3 consists of 15 residues. The V end was cut by 5 bases, the J end by 6 bases, with 20 bases between. Germline CDR1 is SEHNR and CDR2 is FQNEAQ (reference sequence). The CDR3 nucleotides are TGTGCCAGCAGCCACAACGCGGACAGAGCCGCCGAGCAGTACTTC. Protein sequence: CASSHNADRAAEQYF.

This clonotype was detected ten times or more. This chain links TRBV4-1 with TRBJ2-2, with 10 bases lining up with TRBD1. Unmatched junction bases numbered 7, after V lost 0 bases and J lost 6 bases. CDR1 and CDR2 (germline): MGHRA, YSYEKL. The CDR3 is 17 residues long. In DNA form, the CDR3 reads TGCGCCAGCAGCCAAGATGGGGACAGGGGTTTATCCGGGGAGCTGTTTTTT. This codes for CASSQDGDRGLSGELFF.

This clonotype occurred many times. The gene calls are TRBV5-1 and TRBJ2-3, with TRBD1 matching 8 bases. V shed 0 bases, J shed 6 bases, and the junction held 3 bases outside the gene matches. This CDR3 is built from 14 residues. Germline loops: CDR1 SGHRS, CDR2 YFSETQ. CDR3 residues: CASSLGTGKDTQYF. CDR3 nucleotide sequence: TGCGCCAGCAGCTTGGGGACAGGGAAGGATACGCAGTATTTT.

This clonotype was seen repeatedly, ten times or more. The rearrangement links TRBV7-8 to TRBJ2-3, with D possibly TRBD1 on 6 matching bases. The V and J ends lost 0 bases and 4 bases respectively, with 17 bases between them. The V gene's germline CDR1 is SGHVS and CDR2 FQNEAQ. The CDR3 consists of 17 residues. The DNA for the CDR3 is TGTGCCAGCAGCTTAGCCGAGGGGGAGACCCCCGCAGATACGCAGTATTTT. Encoded protein: CASSLAEGETPADTQYF.

This clonotype was observed many times. The chain has TRBV5-5 and TRBJ2-3; no reliable D call. CDR3 length: 14 residues. Germline loops: CDR1 SGHKS, CDR2 YYEKEE (reference sequence). Trimming removed 0 bases at V and 3 bases at J, with 8 bases between. The CDR3 here is CASSLGPTTDTQYF. CDR3 in DNA: TGTGCCAGCAGCTTGGGCCCGACTACAGATACGCAGTATTTT.

The chain is built from TRBV20-1 and TRBJ1-5; D is unresolved. The CDR3 has 12 amino acids. Trimming stripped 1 base from V and 4 bases from J, with 5 bases between. The germline CDR1 and CDR2 sequences are DFQATT and SNEGSKA (reference sequence). The CDR3, as DNA: TGCAGTGCTAGAGGTCTAAATCAGCCCCAGCATTTT. Translated, it gives CSARGLNQPQHF.

This clonotype appeared many times. The chain combines TRBV5-1 with TRBJ2-1; 8 bases agree with TRBD2. There are 16 residues in the CDR3. CDR1 is SGHRS, CDR2 YFSETQ, per germline. J was trimmed by 2 bases and V by 0 bases; bases with no gene match: 4. The chain's CDR3 is CASSLAGGPAYNEQFF. The DNA of the CDR3 is TGCGCCAGCAGCTTGGCGGGGGGGCCCGCCTACAATGAGCAGTTCTTC.

This clonotype has a count of ten or more. The rearrangement links TRBV20-1 to TRBJ2-7; D remains unclear. Trimming shortened V by 7 bases and J by 0 bases, and 13 bases separated the two germline ends. The germline V gene has CDR1 DFQATT and CDR2 SNEGSKA (reference sequence). CDR3 length: 13 amino acids. The CDR3 loop reads CSVPDGSSYEQYF. The CDR3 coding sequence is TGCAGTGTACCGGACGGTAGCTCCTACGAGCAGTACTTC.

Notes on this clonotype: Its ends do not fully match the called genes, so a read error is possible. The CDR3 bases are TGTGCCAACAGCGTAGGGACAGGGGGTCAAGAGACCCAGTACTTC. Translation gives CANSVGTGGQETQYF. The V call is TRBV9, the J call TRBJ2-5; 11 bases line up with TRBD1. This CDR3 region has 15 residues. Germline CDR1 and CDR2: SGDLS and YYNGEE.

This clonotype was counted a few times. V and J are TRBV6-6 and TRBJ2-7; 8 bases line up with TRBD1. This CDR3 region has 14 residues. Germline V gene lookup returns CDR1 MNHNY and CDR2 SVGAGI (reference sequence). Trimming removed 6 bases from V and 4 bases from J; junction bases left unmatched: 8. The CDR3: CASRAGTGKYEQYF. The CDR3 DNA follows: TGTGCCAGCAGGGCCGGGACAGGAAAATACGAGCAGTACTTC.

The chain recombines TRBV4-2 with TRBJ2-1; TRBD1 agrees at 8 bases. The length of the CDR3 is 16 residues. Looked up from germline, CDR1 is LGHNA and CDR2 is YNFKEQ. V was clipped by 0 bases and J by 8 bases; unmatched bases: 9. CDR3 protein: CASSQESWQGAHEQFF. CDR3 DNA sequence: TGTGCCAGCAGCCAAGAAAGTTGGCAGGGGGCCCATGAGCAGTTCTTC.

This clonotype was seen at least ten times. The rearrangement uses TRBV9 and TRBJ1-2; D is unclear. Germline V lookup: CDR1 SGDLS, CDR2 YYNGEE. Trimming cost V 0 bases and J 4 bases, with 16 bases left between them. The CDR3 spans 16 residues. CDR3 nucleotide sequence: TGTGCCAGCAGCGTAGATCATCGCGGGGAGGGCTATGGCTACACCTTC. Translating gives CASSVDHRGEGYGYTF.

This clonotype has at least ten counts. The V call is TRBV7-2, the J call TRBJ2-1; 11 nucleotides match TRBD1. In germline, CDR1 is SGHTA, CDR2 FQGNSA. V gave up 1 base and J gave up 7 bases; unmatched junction bases: 3. This CDR3 contains 15 residues. This CDR3 is CASSLVGQGGNEQFF. DNA of the CDR3: TGTGCCAGCAGCTTAGTGGGACAGGGGGGAAATGAGCAGTTCTTC.

This clonotype came up a few times. This chain connects TRBV29-1 to TRBJ2-3, with D possibly matching TRBD2 (5 bases). The CDR3 has 16 residues. Looked up from germline, CDR1 is SQVTM and CDR2 is ANQGSEA. Trimming stripped 2 bases from V and 1 base from J, with 16 bases between. In DNA, the CDR3 is TGCAGCGTTGAATCCCCGTACGGAGGACGCACAGATACGCAGTATTTT. Its translation: CSVESPYGGRTDTQYF.